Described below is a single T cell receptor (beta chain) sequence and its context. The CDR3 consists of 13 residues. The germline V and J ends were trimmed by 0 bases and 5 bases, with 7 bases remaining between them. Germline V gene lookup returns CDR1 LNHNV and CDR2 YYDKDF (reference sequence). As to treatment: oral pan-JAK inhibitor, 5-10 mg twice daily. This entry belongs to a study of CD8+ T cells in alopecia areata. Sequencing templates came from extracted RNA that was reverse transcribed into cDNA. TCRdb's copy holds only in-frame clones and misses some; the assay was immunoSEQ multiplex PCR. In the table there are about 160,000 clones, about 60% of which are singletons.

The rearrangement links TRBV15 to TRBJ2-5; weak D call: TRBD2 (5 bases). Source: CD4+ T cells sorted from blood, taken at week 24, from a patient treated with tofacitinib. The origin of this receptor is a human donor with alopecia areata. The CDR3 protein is CATSRDPSETQYF. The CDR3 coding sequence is TGTGCCACCAGCAGAGATCCTAGCGAGACCCAGTACTTC.